The 10 T cell receptor beta chains reported below all come from one sample, sequenced in a study of cytomegalovirus exposure and HLA in healthy donors. Sequenced by immunoSEQ multiplex PCR; TCRdb stores in-frame clones only, minus some. The table has around 150,000 clones, about 90% seen once. Sample: PBMCs. All receptors come from a young woman in good health and CMV-seropositive.

This clone has just one count. V usage is TRBV2 and J usage is TRBJ2-7; the match to TRBD1 covers 12 bases. Trimming took 8 bases from V and 5 from J; bases not matched to a gene: 4. Germline assignment: CDR1 SNHLY and CDR2 FYNNEI. The CDR3 covers 13 residues. CDR3: CASLGQGADEQYF. The CDR3 DNA follows: TGTGCCAGCTTGGGACAGGGGGCCGACGAGCAGTACTTC.

The CDR3 DNA sequence: TGTGCCAGCAGTGGATCCAGGGGTGTGAACACTGAAGCTTTCTTT. It codes for CASSGSRGVNTEAFF. The chain uses TRBV2 and TRBJ1-1; D is perhaps TRBD1 (6 bases). The germline V gene has CDR1 SNHLY and CDR2 FYNNEI. V was pared by 4 bases and J by 0 bases, with 12 bases between. The CDR3 length is 15 residues.

CDR3 coding DNA: TGCGCCAGCACCCGGGGGGGACTAGCGGGAGTTAATGAGCAGTTCTTC. It encodes CASTRGGLAGVNEQFF. This chain connects TRBV5-1 to TRBJ2-1; 14 bases match TRBD2. The CDR3 length is 16 residues. V was clipped by 6 bases and J by 7 bases; unmatched bases: 9. Germline V gives CDR1 SGHRS, CDR2 YFSETQ. Based on the CDR3 plus reference TRBV5-1 and TRBJ2-1, the full variable domain is KAGVTQTPRYLIKTRGQQVTLSCSPISGHRSVSWYQQTPGQGLQFLFEYFSETQRNKGNFPGRFSGRQFSNSRSEMNVSTLELGDSALYLCASTRGGLAGVNEQFFGPGTRLTVL.

The J gene is TRBJ2-2, the V gene TRBV5-4; TRBD2 aligns across 7 bases. Germline CDR1 reads SGHNT; CDR2 reads YYREEE (reference sequence). The CDR3 extends over 19 amino acids. The ends lost 4 bases at V and 1 base at J; junction bases unmatched: 16. The CDR3 loop reads CASSDRRVWGGRNTGELFF. For the CDR3, the DNA is TGTGCCAGCAGCGACCGGAGGGTGTGGGGGGGGAGGAACACCGGGGAGCTGTTTTTT. The entire variable domain, with the rest obtained from reference TRBV5-4 and TRBJ2-2, is as follows: ETGVTQSPTHLIKTRGQQVTLRCSSQSGHNTVSWYQQALGQGPQFIFQYYREEENGRGNFPPRFSGLQFPNYSSELNVNALELDDSALYLCASSDRRVWGGRNTGELFFGEGSRLTVL.

J is TRBJ2-2 and V is TRBV25-1, with 9 bases identical to TRBD1. The CDR3 loop spans 14 amino acids. V trimming: 4 bases; J trimming: 3 bases; junction bases outside the gene matches: 0. CDR1 and CDR2 (germline): MGHDK, SYGVNS. The CDR3 sequence is CASSGQGDTGELFF. DNA of the CDR3: TGTGCCAGCAGTGGACAGGGGGACACCGGGGAGCTGTTTTTT.

The chain uses TRBV9 and TRBJ2-3; the D gene is possibly TRBD1 (6 bases). The CDR3 contains 16 residues. The germline V gene has CDR1 SGDLS and CDR2 YYNGEE. Trimming pared 0 bases from V and 0 bases from J, leaving 11 bases between. The CDR3 loop reads CASSVADRTSTDTQYF. The CDR3 bases are TGTGCCAGCAGCGTAGCAGACAGGACCAGCACAGATACGCAGTATTTT.

CDR3 sequence (DNA): TGTGCCAGCAGTTTTGGACAATTTTACGAGCAGTACTTC. This translates into CASSFGQFYEQYF. The chain couples TRBV28 to TRBJ2-7; D possibly corresponds to TRBD1 (5 bases). CDR1 is MDHEN, CDR2 SYDVKM, per germline. Deletions cut 3 bases from V and 4 bases from J, with 10 bases between. This CDR3 spans 13 amino acids.

The chain carries TRBV27 and TRBJ2-2; no firm D call. This CDR3 contains 17 residues. The V and J ends lost 4 bases and 3 bases respectively, with 18 bases between them. Per the germline V gene, CDR1 is MNHEY and CDR2 is SMNVEV (reference sequence). CDR3 sequence: CASSSYYGDGYTGELFF. In DNA form, the CDR3 reads TGTGCCAGCAGTTCCTATTACGGAGACGGATACACCGGGGAGCTGTTTTTT.

The genes are TRBV19 and TRBJ2-7, with D possibly being TRBD1 (7 bases). The germline gives CDR1 LNHDA, CDR2 SQIVND (reference sequence). This CDR3 contains 16 residues. V dropped 5 bases and J dropped 1 base, with 18 bases sitting between them. CDR3 sequence reads: CASSSSGGKVSYEQYF. In DNA form, the CDR3 reads TGTGCCAGTAGTTCCTCAGGGGGGAAAGTGTCCTACGAGCAGTACTTC.

The chain employs TRBV19 and TRBJ1-5; 7 positions match TRBD1. Germline V gives CDR1 LNHDA, CDR2 SQIVND (reference sequence). V trimming: 4 bases; J trimming: 3 bases; junction bases outside the gene matches: 3. The CDR3 covers 14 residues. The DNA for the CDR3 is TGTGCCAGTAGTAATACAGGGGCCAATCAGCCCCAGCATTTT. Translating it yields CASSNTGANQPQHF.